This TCR beta chain stems from a study of post-analysis software for immune sequencing data. Study conclusions and caveats: Multiple sclerosis patients had significantly lower normalized Chao1 diversity than controls. The study found TRBV5-6, TRBV5-1 and TRBV20-1 among a handful of TRBV segments more frequent in patients than controls. Samples from one preparation batch, clustered by F measure, grouped strongly together.

Libraries were made from TCR beta cDNA, and they carried unique molecular identifiers. TCRdb redid the calling of the PCR reads with MiXCR, one entry per CDR3 protein. The sample holds hundreds of thousands of distinct CDR3 sequences, around 44% seen once. The CDR3 length is 17 residues. V lost 6 bases and J lost 7; bases outside the gene matches: 11. Comment on this clonotype: Antigen specificity is unknown.

The origin of this receptor is a girl aged 10-17 years with multiple sclerosis. The rearrangement links TRBV12-3 or TRBV12-4 to TRBJ2-2, with TRBD2 identical over 13 bases. Sequenced material: blood. CDR3 DNA: TGTGCCAGCAGCCCGTTAGGGACTAGCGGGATTAGCGGGGAGCTGTTTTTT. Amino acids: CASSPLGTSGISGELFF.